The 30 T cell receptor beta chains below were found in one sample sequenced in a study of CD8+ T cells in alopecia areata. Once RNA had been extracted, it was reverse transcribed into cDNA to act as the sequencing template. Sequencing was performed with immunoSEQ multiplex PCR; in TCRdb, only in-frame clones are kept and a portion is missing. The sample yields 270,000 or so clones, 58% seen once. This sample's treatment: oral pan-JAK inhibitor, 5-10 mg twice daily. The sample in question was CD4+ T cells sorted from blood, obtained at week 24, from a patient treated with tofacitinib. Source of these receptors: a human donor with alopecia areata.

V and J are TRBV20-1 and TRBJ1-1; no reliable D call. V was shortened by 7 bases and J by 6 bases, with 3 bases between the two germline ends. The CDR3 has 8 amino acids. Per germline, CDR1 DFQATT and CDR2 SNEGSKA (reference sequence). The CDR3 bases are TGCAGTGTGGCTGAAGCTTTCTTT. The encoded protein is CSVAEAFF.

This clone was detected only a few times. The chain carries TRBV28 and TRBJ1-2, with D uncertain. CDR3 length: 15 residues. Trimming removed 5 bases from V and 4 bases from J, with 17 bases in between. CDR1 is MDHEN and CDR2 is SYDVKM in the germline V gene. CDR3: CASSLSPPVGYGYTF. The CDR3 coding sequence is TGTGCCAGCAGTCTATCCCCTCCAGTGGGCTATGGCTACACCTTC.

This clone was recorded a few times. The rearrangement uses TRBV9 and TRBJ1-2; no firm D call. Germline CDR1 is SGDLS and CDR2 is YYNGEE. The V and J ends lost 0 bases and 6 bases respectively, with 18 bases between them. CDR3 size: 16 residues. The CDR3 DNA is TGTGCCAGCAGCGTAGACTCCCAACGAGCCTCAGATGGCTACACCTTC. Translating it yields CASSVDSQRASDGYTF.

The rearrangement joins TRBV25-1 to TRBJ1-5; the D is unclear. The V and J ends lost 5 bases and 3 bases respectively, with 11 bases between them. CDR1 is MGHDK and CDR2 is SYGVNS in the germline V gene. The CDR3 spans 14 residues. This CDR3 is CASSQARSNQPQHF. CDR3 nucleotide sequence: TGTGCCAGCAGTCAAGCGCGGTCCAATCAGCCCCAGCATTTT.

The chain links TRBV15 to TRBJ1-2; tentatively, D is TRBD1 (6 bases). Trimming removed 1 base at V and 8 bases at J, with 11 bases between. The CDR3 covers 13 residues. Germline values: CDR1 LNHNV, CDR2 YYDKDF (reference sequence). The CDR3 loop reads CATSRGGQPGYTF. CDR3 bases: TGTGCCACCAGCAGAGGAGGACAGCCCGGCTACACCTTC.

This clone was detected a few times. This chain links TRBV7-2 with TRBJ2-5; 9 bases line up with TRBD2. J gave up 2 bases and V 5 bases, and 12 bases lay outside the gene matches. Germline CDR1 and CDR2: SGHTA and FQGNSA. The CDR3 runs 17 residues. This CDR3 reads CASSPISGGPPQETQYF. The CDR3 DNA is TGTGCCAGCAGCCCTATTAGCGGGGGCCCCCCTCAAGAGACCCAGTACTTC.

This rearrangement joins TRBV29-1 to TRBJ1-1; D ambiguous. In germline, CDR1 is SQVTM, CDR2 ANQGSEA. The CDR3 is made up of 13 amino acids. V was pared by 8 bases and J by 0 bases, with 13 bases between. This CDR3 is CSICLPMNTEAFF. The CDR3 DNA reads TGCAGCATCTGTCTTCCCATGAACACTGAAGCTTTCTTT. Full variable domain (missing parts from reference TRBV29-1 and TRBJ1-1): SAVISQKPSRDICQRGTSLTIQCQVDSQVTMMFWYRQQPGQSLTLIATANQGSEATYESGFVIDKFPISRPNLTFSTLTVSNMSPEDSSIYLCSICLPMNTEAFFGQGTRLTVV.

V and J are TRBV29-1 and TRBJ2-7; weak D call: TRBD1 (6 bases). The germline CDR1 and CDR2 sequences are SQVTM and ANQGSEA. Trimming removed 6 bases from V and 3 bases from J, with 12 bases in between. CDR3 size: 12 residues. CDR3 DNA: TGCAGCGTCTTCCAGACAGGCTACGAGCAGTACTTC. Translated, it gives CSVFQTGYEQYF.

In this sample, this clone turned up a few times. The V gene is TRBV7-9, the J gene TRBJ2-7, with 10 nucleotides matching TRBD1. CDR1 SEHNR and CDR2 FQNEAQ come from the germline V gene (reference sequence). J was trimmed by 9 bases and V by 5 bases; bases with no gene match: 10. CDR3 length: 14 residues. In nucleotides, the CDR3 is TGTGCCAGCAGCACGACCGGGACAGGGGCAGGGCAGTACTTC. It encodes CASSTTGTGAGQYF.

The J gene is TRBJ1-3, the V gene TRBV7-9; D remains ambiguous. The CDR3 is made up of 14 amino acids. V was pared by 5 bases and J by 2 bases, with 10 bases between. CDR1 and CDR2 from the germline V gene are SEHNR and FQNEAQ (reference sequence). The CDR3 region has the DNA TGTGCCAGCAGCCGAGGGAGCCCTGGAAACACCATATATTTT. Protein sequence: CASSRGSPGNTIYF.

V and J are TRBV10-2 and TRBJ2-1, with 9 bases fitting TRBD1. The germline V gene encodes CDR1 WSHSY and CDR2 SAAADI. The J segment lost 10 bases and the V segment lost 3 bases, leaving 10 bases of the junction unmatched. The CDR3 loop spans 15 amino acids. The CDR3 region has the DNA TGCGCCAGCAGTGATAACAGGGGGCCGGAAGGGGAGCAGTTCTTC. Protein: CASSDNRGPEGEQFF.

The gene calls are TRBV30 and TRBJ2-5; no firm D call. The CDR3 totals 14 residues. Per the germline V gene, CDR1 is GTSNPN and CDR2 is SVGIG (reference sequence). The V end was cut by 0 bases, the J end by 3 bases, with 11 bases between. CDR3 nucleotide sequence: TGTGCCTGGAGTGTAGTGGGGAACGAAGAGACCCAGTACTTC. Translated, it gives CAWSVVGNEETQYF.

This clone is medium-sized within its sample. The J gene is TRBJ2-7, the V gene TRBV18; 11 bases match TRBD2. The ends lost 0 bases at V and 6 bases at J; junction bases unmatched: 7. Germline CDR1 KGHSH, CDR2 LQKENI. This CDR3 has 16 amino acids. CDR3 sequence: CASSPPSGLAGGEQYF. The CDR3 nucleotides read TGTGCCAGCTCACCACCGAGTGGTCTAGCGGGGGGCGAGCAGTACTTC.

J is TRBJ2-7 and V is TRBV5-6, with 7 nucleotides matching TRBD1. J lost 5 bases, V lost 4 bases, and 9 bases had no gene match. This CDR3 region has 14 residues. From germline, CDR1 is SGHDT and CDR2 YYEEEE. CDR3 nucleotides: TGTGCCAGCAGCAAGACAGGGACAACCGACGAGCAGTACTTC. This codes for CASSKTGTTDEQYF.

The rearrangement joins TRBV30 to TRBJ2-7; D not certain. The germline V and J ends were trimmed by 4 bases and 0 bases, with 7 bases remaining between them. CDR1 GTSNPN and CDR2 SVGIG come from the germline V gene (reference sequence). The CDR3 sequence is 12 residues long. The CDR3 is CAWTSSSYEQYF. In nucleotides, the CDR3 is TGTGCCTGGACTTCCAGCTCCTACGAGCAGTACTTC.

The chain recombines TRBV6-6 with TRBJ2-1, with 10 positions matching TRBD2. The V gene's germline CDR1 is MNHNY and CDR2 SVGAGI (reference sequence). The CDR3 covers 14 residues. V shed 2 bases, J shed 8 bases, and the junction held 3 bases outside the gene matches. The CDR3 region is CASSYGTSEDEQFF. CDR3 nucleotide sequence: TGTGCCAGCAGTTACGGGACTAGCGAAGATGAGCAGTTCTTC.

This chain uses TRBV19 with TRBJ1-6; 8 positions agree with TRBD1. Per the germline V gene, CDR1 is LNHDA and CDR2 is SQIVND (reference sequence). V trimming: 10 bases; J trimming: 8 bases; junction bases outside the gene matches: 7. The CDR3 covers 13 residues. CDR3 protein: CATRQGWDSPLHF. Written as DNA, the CDR3 is TGTGCCACCAGACAGGGGTGGGATTCACCCCTCCACTTT.

This clone was observed once. The V call is TRBV7-9, the J call TRBJ2-6; 10 bases align to TRBD1. Germline CDR1 SEHNR, CDR2 FQNEAQ (reference sequence). The CDR3 length is 17 residues. The J segment lost 1 base and the V segment lost 3 bases, leaving 3 bases of the junction unmatched. In DNA form, the CDR3 reads TGTGCCAGCAGCTTCGGGACAGGGGATTCTGGGGCCAACGTCCTGACTTTC. Translation gives CASSFGTGDSGANVLTF.

This clone has just a few counts. The J gene is TRBJ2-5, the V gene TRBV29-1; 10 nucleotides align to TRBD2. This CDR3 has 14 residues. Looked up from germline, CDR1 is SQVTM and CDR2 is ANQGSEA. V lost 4 bases, J lost 5 bases, and 7 bases stayed unmatched. CDR3 sequence (DNA): TGCAGCGTTGCAACTAGCGGGGCTGGGGAGACCCAGTACTTC. Translating gives CSVATSGAGETQYF.

The J gene is TRBJ2-1, the V gene TRBV2; D gene uncertain. The CDR3 has 13 residues. Germline loops: CDR1 SNHLY, CDR2 FYNNEI. The V gene lost 7 bases and the J gene lost 3 bases, with 10 bases spanning the gap. CDR3 bases: TGTGCCAGCATCCAGCTACTCTACAATGAGCAGTTCTTC. This gives the protein CASIQLLYNEQFF.

This chain joins TRBV4-1 and TRBJ2-3, with D uncertain. The V end was cut by 4 bases, the J end by 4 bases, with 15 bases between. The CDR3 extends over 15 amino acids. The germline gives CDR1 MGHRA, CDR2 YSYEKL. In DNA, the CDR3 is TGCGCCAGCAGCCGAGACCTGACTCGTTCAGATACGCAGTATTTT. This translates into CASSRDLTRSDTQYF.

The genes are TRBV18 and TRBJ2-5, with 8 bases aligning to TRBD1. CDR3 length: 17 amino acids. Germline trimming cut 3 bases from V and 5 bases from J; bases unmatched to any gene: 14. Per germline, CDR1 KGHSH and CDR2 LQKENI. Here the CDR3 DNA reads TGTGCCAGCTCACCGGCCAATCAGGGGGCGAAGGAGGAGACCCAGTACTTC. Translation gives CASSPANQGAKEETQYF.

This clone appeared a few times. The chain recombines TRBV5-6 with TRBJ2-5, with D unclear. The germline CDR1 and CDR2 sequences are SGHDT and YYEEEE. The V end lost 0 bases, the J end lost 0 bases, and 12 bases lay between the germline ends. CDR3 length: 16 amino acids. The CDR3 reads CASSLVGDGYQETQYF. CDR3 sequence (DNA): TGTGCCAGCAGCTTGGTCGGAGATGGGTACCAAGAGACCCAGTACTTC.

This rearrangement joins TRBV29-1 to TRBJ1-1; unclear D gene. The germline gives CDR1 SQVTM, CDR2 ANQGSEA. The CDR3 spans 14 residues. V was trimmed by 8 bases and J by 0 bases, leaving 16 bases between them. The CDR3 is CSHSGRTMNTEAFF. CDR3 DNA: TGCAGCCACTCCGGACGGACCATGAACACTGAAGCTTTCTTT.

The genes are TRBV5-6 and TRBJ1-6, with 9 positions matching TRBD1. The junction had 15 bases not matched to a gene; V was cut back by 4 bases and J by 7 bases. Per the germline V gene, CDR1 is SGHDT and CDR2 is YYEEEE. This CDR3 region has 18 residues. DNA for the CDR3: TGTGCCAGCAGCCCTAAAAGGGGGACAGGGATAAGGAATTCACCCCTCCACTTT. Protein: CASSPKRGTGIRNSPLHF.

This chain uses TRBV25-1 with TRBJ1-4; no firm D call. Trimming stripped 6 bases from V and 6 bases from J, with 17 bases between. The germline gives CDR1 MGHDK, CDR2 SYGVNS. The CDR3 has 15 residues. Here the CDR3 reads CASRDSGGPYEKLFF. The CDR3 DNA reads TGTGCCAGCAGGGATTCGGGAGGGCCCTATGAAAAACTGTTTTTT.

This clone was detected once. This chain uses TRBV30 with TRBJ1-2; 7 bases are a match to TRBD1. This CDR3 has 14 amino acids. The ends lost 7 bases at V and 3 bases at J; junction bases unmatched: 11. The V gene's germline CDR1 is GTSNPN and CDR2 SVGIG (reference sequence). The DNA for the CDR3 is TGTGCCTCCAAACCGGGGGACAGCTACTATGGCTACACCTTC. Protein: CASKPGDSYYGYTF.

The chain combines TRBV30 with TRBJ1-1, with TRBD1 matching 11 bases. This CDR3 comprises 20 residues. The V and J ends lost 2 bases and 1 base, in that order; junction bases with no gene match: 18. Germline CDR1 is GTSNPN and CDR2 is SVGIG (reference sequence). The CDR3 DNA sequence: TGTGCCTGGAGTCGCATCCTGGACAGGGGGCTTTCTTGGACGAACACTGAAGCTTTCTTT. Translating it yields CAWSRILDRGLSWTNTEAFF.

The chain links TRBV11-2 to TRBJ1-1, with TRBD1 as a possible D gene (5 bases). The CDR3 is 13 residues long. Germline CDR1 SGHAT, CDR2 FQNNGV. The germline V and J ends were trimmed by 1 base and 10 bases, with 13 bases remaining between them. CDR3 bases: TGTGCCAGCAGCTTAGGGGGGTTATGGGTAGCTTTCTTT. Translation gives CASSLGGLWVAFF. Filled out from reference TRBV11-2 and TRBJ1-1, the complete variable domain reads EAGVAQSPRYKIIEKRQSVAFWCNPISGHATLYWYQQILGQGPKLLIQFQNNGVVDDSQLPKDRFSAERLKGVDSTLKIQPAKLEDSAVYLCASSLGGLWVAFFGQGTRLTVV.

The V gene is TRBV5-1, the J gene TRBJ1-1; no firm D call. Germline values: CDR1 SGHRS, CDR2 YFSETQ. The CDR3 extends over 13 amino acids. V shed 0 bases and J shed 5 bases, with 8 bases lying between them. CDR3 bases: TGCGCCAGCAGCTTGGAGGAGGTAACTGAAGCTTTCTTT. It is translated as CASSLEEVTEAFF.